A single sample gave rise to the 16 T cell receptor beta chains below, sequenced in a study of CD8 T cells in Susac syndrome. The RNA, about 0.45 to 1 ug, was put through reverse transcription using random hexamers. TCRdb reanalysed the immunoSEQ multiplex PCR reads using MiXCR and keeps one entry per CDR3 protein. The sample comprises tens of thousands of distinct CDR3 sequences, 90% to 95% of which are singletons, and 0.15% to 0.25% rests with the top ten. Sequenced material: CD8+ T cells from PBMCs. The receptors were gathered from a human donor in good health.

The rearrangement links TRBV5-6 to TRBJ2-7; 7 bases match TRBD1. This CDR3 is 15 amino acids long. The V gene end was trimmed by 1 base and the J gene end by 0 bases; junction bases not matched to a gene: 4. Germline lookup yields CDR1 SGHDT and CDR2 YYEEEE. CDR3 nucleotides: TGTGCCAGCAGCTTGTCTGGGACAGTCTCCTACGAGCAGTACTTC. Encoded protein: CASSLSGTVSYEQYF.

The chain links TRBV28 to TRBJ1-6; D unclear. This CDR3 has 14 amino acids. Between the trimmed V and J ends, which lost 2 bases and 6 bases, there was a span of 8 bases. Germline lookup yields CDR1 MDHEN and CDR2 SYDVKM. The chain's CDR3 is CASSLGGINSPLHF. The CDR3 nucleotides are TGTGCCAGCAGTTTAGGAGGAATTAATTCACCCCTCCACTTT.

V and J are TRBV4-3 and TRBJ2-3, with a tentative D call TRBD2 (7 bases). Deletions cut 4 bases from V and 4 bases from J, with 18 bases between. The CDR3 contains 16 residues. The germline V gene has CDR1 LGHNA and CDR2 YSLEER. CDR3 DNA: TGCGCCAGCAGCCCACGGACCGGGGGGCTCGCAGATACGCAGTATTTT. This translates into CASSPRTGGLADTQYF.

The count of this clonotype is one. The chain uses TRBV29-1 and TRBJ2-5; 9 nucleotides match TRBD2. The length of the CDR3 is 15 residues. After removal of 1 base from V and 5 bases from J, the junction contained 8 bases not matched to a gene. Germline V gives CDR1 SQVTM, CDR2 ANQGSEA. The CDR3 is CSVEAASGVRETQYF. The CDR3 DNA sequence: TGCAGCGTTGAAGCCGCTAGCGGGGTGAGGGAGACCCAGTACTTC. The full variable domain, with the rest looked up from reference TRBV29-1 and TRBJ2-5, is SAVISQKPSRDICQRGTSLTIQCQVDSQVTMMFWYRQQPGQSLTLIATANQGSEATYESGFVIDKFPISRPNLTFSTLTVSNMSPEDSSIYLCSVEAASGVRETQYFGPGTRLLVL.

CDR3 bases: TGTGCCAGCAGTTTATGGGGAGCCGGGGAGCTGTTTTTT. Residues: CASSLWGAGELFF. V and J are TRBV27 and TRBJ2-2, with D perhaps matching TRBD2 (5 bases). The CDR3 covers 13 residues. Trimming pared 1 base from V and 6 bases from J, leaving 6 bases between. Germline loops: CDR1 MNHEY, CDR2 SMNVEV (reference sequence).

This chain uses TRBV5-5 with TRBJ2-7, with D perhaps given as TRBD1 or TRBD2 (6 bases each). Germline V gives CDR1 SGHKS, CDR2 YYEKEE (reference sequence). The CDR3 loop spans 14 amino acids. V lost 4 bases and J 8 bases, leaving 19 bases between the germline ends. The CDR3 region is CASSGDSQGTQQYF. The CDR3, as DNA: TGTGCCAGCAGCGGGGACTCACAGGGTACGCAGCAGTACTTC. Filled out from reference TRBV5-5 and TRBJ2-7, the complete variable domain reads DAGVTQSPTHLIKTRGQQVTLRCSPISGHKSVSWYQQVLGQGPQFIFQYYEKEERGRGNFPDRFSARQFPNYSSELNVNALLLGDSALYLCASSGDSQGTQQYFGPGTRLTVT.

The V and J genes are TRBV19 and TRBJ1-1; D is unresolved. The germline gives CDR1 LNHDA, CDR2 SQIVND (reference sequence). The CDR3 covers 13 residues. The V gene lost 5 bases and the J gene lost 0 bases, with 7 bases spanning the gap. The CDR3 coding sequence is TGTGCCAGTAGTCTGACGGTGAACACTGAAGCTTTCTTT. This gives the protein CASSLTVNTEAFF. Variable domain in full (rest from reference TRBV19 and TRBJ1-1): DGGITQSPKYLFRKEGQNVTLSCEQNLNHDAMYWYRQDPGQGLRLIYYSQIVNDFQKGDIAEGYSVSREKKESFPLTVTSAQKNPTAFYLCASSLTVNTEAFFGQGTRLTVV.

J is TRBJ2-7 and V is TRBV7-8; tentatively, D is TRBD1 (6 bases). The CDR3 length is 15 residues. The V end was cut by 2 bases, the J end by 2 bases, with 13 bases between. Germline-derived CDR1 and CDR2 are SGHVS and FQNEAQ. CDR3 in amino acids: CASSLTGTAPYEQYF. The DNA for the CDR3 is TGTGCCAGCAGCTTAACAGGGACCGCGCCCTACGAGCAGTACTTC.

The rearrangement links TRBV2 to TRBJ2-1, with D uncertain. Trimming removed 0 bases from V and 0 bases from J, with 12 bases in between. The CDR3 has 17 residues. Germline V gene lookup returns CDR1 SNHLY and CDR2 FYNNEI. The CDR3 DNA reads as TGTGCCAGCAGTGAAGCGTGGCAGGCTAGCTCCTACAATGAGCAGTTCTTC. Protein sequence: CASSEAWQASSYNEQFF.

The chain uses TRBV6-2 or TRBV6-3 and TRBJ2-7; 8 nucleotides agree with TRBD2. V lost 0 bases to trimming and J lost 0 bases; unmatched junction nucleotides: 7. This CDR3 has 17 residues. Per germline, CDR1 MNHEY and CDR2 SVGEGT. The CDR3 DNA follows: TGTGCCAGCAGTTACTCGGCGGCGGGGGGCGTCTCCTACGAGCAGTACTTC. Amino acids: CASSYSAAGGVSYEQYF.

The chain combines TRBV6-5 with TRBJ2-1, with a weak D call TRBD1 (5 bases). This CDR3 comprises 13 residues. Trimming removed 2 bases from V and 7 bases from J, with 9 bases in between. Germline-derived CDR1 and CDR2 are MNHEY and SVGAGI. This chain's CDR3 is CASSYQGWNEQFF. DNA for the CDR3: TGTGCCAGCAGTTACCAGGGATGGAATGAGCAGTTCTTC.

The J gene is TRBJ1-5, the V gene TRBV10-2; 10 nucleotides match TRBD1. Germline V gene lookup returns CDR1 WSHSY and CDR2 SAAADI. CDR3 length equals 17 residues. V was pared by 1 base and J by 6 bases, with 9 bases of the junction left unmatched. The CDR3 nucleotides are TGCGCCAGCAGTGAGTATCGGGACAGGGGATTTTTTCAGCCCCAGCATTTT. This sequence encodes CASSEYRDRGFFQPQHF.

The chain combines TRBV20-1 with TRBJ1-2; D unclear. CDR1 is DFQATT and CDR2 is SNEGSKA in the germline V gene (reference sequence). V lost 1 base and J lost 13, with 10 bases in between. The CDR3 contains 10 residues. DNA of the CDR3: TGCAGTGCTAGAGTACTACGTTCCACCTTC. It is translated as CSARVLRSTF.

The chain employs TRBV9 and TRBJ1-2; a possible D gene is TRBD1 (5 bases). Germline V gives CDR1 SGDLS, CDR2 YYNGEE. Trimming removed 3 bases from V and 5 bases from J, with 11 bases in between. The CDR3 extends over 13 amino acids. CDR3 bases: TGTGCCAGCAGCGGATCCGACAGATATGGCTACACCTTC. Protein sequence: CASSGSDRYGYTF.

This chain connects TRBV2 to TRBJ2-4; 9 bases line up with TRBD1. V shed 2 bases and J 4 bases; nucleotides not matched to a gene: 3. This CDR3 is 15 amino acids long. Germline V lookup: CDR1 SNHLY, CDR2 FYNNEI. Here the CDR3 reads CASSEIGTGKNIQYF. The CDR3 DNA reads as TGTGCCAGCAGTGAAATAGGGACAGGGAAAAACATTCAGTACTTC.

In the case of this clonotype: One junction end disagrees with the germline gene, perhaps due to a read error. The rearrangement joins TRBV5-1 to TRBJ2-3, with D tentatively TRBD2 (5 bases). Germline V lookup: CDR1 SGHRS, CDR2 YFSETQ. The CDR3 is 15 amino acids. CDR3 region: CASSNLFPSTDSQYF. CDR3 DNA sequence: TGCGCCAGCAGTAACTTATTCCCTAGCACAGATTCGCAGTATTTT.